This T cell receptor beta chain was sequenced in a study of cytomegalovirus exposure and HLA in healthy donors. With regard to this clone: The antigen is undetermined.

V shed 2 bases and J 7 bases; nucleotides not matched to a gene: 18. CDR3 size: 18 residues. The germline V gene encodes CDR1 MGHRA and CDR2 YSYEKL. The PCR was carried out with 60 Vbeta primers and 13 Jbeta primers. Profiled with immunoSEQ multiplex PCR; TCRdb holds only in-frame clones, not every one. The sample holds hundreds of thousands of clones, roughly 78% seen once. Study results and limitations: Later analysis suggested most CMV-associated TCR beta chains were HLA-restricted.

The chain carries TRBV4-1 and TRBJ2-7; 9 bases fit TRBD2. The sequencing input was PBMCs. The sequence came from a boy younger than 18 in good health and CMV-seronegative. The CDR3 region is CASSQRGYRREGREEQYF. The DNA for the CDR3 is TGCGCCAGCAGCCAAAGAGGTTATCGGCGGGAGGGCCGGGAAGAGCAGTACTTC.